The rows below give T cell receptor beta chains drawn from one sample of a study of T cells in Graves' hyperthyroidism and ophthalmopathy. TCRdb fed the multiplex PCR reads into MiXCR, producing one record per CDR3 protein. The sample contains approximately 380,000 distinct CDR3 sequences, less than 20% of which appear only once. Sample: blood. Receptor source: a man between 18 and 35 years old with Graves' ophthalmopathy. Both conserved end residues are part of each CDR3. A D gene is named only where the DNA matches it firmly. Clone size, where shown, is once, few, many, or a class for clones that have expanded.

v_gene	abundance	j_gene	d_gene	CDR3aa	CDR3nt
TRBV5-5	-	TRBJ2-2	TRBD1	CASSPGQDLTGELFF	TGTGCCAGCAGCCCGGGACAGGACCTCACCGGGGAGCTGTTTTTT
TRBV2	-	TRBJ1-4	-	CASSDRGEKLLF	TGTGCCAGCAGTGACAGGGGTGAAAAACTGCTTTTT
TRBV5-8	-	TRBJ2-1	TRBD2	CASSTVSSGDNEQFF	TGTGCCAGCAGCACCGTCTCTAGCGGGGACAATGAGCAGTTCTTC
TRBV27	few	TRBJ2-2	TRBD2	CASSFHSGANTGELFF	TGTGCCAGCAGTTTCCATAGCGGGGCGAACACCGGGGAGCTGTTTTTT
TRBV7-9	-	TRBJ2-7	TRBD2	CASSSRTSGGAAEQYF	TGTGCCAGCAGCTCCCGGACTAGCGGGGGGGCAGCTGAGCAGTACTTC
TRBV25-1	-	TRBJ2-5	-	CASRHQYQETQYF	TGTGCCAGCAGACATCAATATCAAGAGACCCAGTACTTC
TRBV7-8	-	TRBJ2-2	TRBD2	CASSWLAGGGELFF	TGTGCCAGCAGCTGGCTAGCGGGGGGCGGGGAGCTGTTTTTT
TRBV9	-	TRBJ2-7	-	CASSVVGRAYEQYF	TGTGCCAGCAGCGTAGTGGGCAGAGCCTACGAGCAGTACTTC
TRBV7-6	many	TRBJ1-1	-	CASSPRDTANTEAFF	TGTGCCAGCAGCCCCCGGGACACGGCCAACACTGAAGCTTTCTTT
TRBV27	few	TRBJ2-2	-	CASKPGVSGELFF	TGTGCCAGCAAGCCCGGAGTGAGCGGGGAGCTGTTTTTT
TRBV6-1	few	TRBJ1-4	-	CASSEQPGRGANEKLFF	TGTGCCAGCAGTGAACAACCCGGGAGAGGGGCTAATGAAAAACTGTTTTTT
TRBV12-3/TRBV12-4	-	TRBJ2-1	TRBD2	CASSSPGVREGDNEQFF	TGTGCCAGCAGTTCCCCCGGTGTGCGGGAGGGCGACAATGAGCAGTTCTTC
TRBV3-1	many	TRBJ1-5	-	CASSRRAGGLPQHF	TGTGCCAGCAGCCGCCGGGCCGGAGGTCTGCCCCAGCATTTT
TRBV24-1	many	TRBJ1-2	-	CATSDRTDYGYTF	TGTGCCACCAGTGACCGGACGGACTATGGCTACACCTTC
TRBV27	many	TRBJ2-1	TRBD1	CASSRQGSYNEQFF	TGTGCCAGCAGTCGACAGGGGTCCTACAATGAGCAGTTCTTC
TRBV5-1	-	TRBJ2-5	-	CASSLGLVLETQYF	TGCGCCAGCAGCTTGGGGTTGGTGCTCGAGACCCAGTACTTC
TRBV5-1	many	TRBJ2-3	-	CASSLTASSSTDTQYF	TGCGCCAGCAGCTTGACGGCTAGCTCAAGTACAGATACGCAGTATTTT
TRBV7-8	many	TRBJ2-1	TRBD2	CASSIPRGGYNEQFF	TGTGCCAGCAGCATACCTCGCGGGGGTTACAATGAGCAGTTCTTC
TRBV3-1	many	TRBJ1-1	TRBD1	CASSQDDRANTEAFF	TGTGCCAGCAGCCAAGACGACAGGGCGAACACTGAAGCTTTCTTT
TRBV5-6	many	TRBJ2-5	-	CASSFRAGETQYF	TGTGCCAGCAGCTTTAGAGCGGGAGAGACCCAGTACTTC
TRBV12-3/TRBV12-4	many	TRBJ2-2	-	CASSLLGMNTGELFF	TGTGCCAGCAGTTTACTAGGGATGAACACCGGGGAGCTGTTTTTT
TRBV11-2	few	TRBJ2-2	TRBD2	CASIGGGRTGELFF	TGTGCCAGCATCGGGGGGGGCCGTACCGGGGAGCTGTTTTTT
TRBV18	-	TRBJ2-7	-	CASSPAAVHEQYF	TGTGCCAGCTCACCCGCCGCGGTCCACGAGCAGTACTTC
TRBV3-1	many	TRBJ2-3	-	CASSQDLASDTQYF	TGTGCCAGCAGCCAAGATCTGGCTTCAGATACGCAGTATTTT
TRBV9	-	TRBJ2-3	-	CASSGHRADRMTDTQYF	TGTGCCAGCAGCGGCCACAGGGCTGATAGGATGACAGATACGCAGTATTTT
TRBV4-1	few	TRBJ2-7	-	CASSQANSGTYEQYF	TGCGCCAGCAGCCAAGCGAATAGCGGAACCTACGAGCAGTACTTC